This T cell receptor (beta chain) was found in a study of pediatric ulcerative colitis. Study results and caveats: Two patients' blood samples yielded substantially fewer templates. Blood-rectal clonal overlap within each person was significantly higher in ulcerative colitis patients than controls. Rectal pinch biopsies may include blood-derived T cells.

The protocol was immunoSEQ multiplex PCR, while the TCRdb copy is restricted to in-frame clones and leaves out a portion. The table lists 44,000 or so clones, 60% to 85% of them singletons. During colonoscopy, one to two rectal pinch biopsies were collected. As for this clone: Its matching antigen is unknown.

The receptor was isolated from a girl under 18 with moderate ulcerative colitis. The sequenced sample was gut tissue.

The chain's CDR3 is CASRRTAEPNQPQHF. The CDR3 bases are TGTGCCAGTAGGCGGACGGCTGAGCCCAATCAGCCCCAGCATTTT. The V gene is TRBV19, the J gene TRBJ1-5; no definite D call. This CDR3 contains 15 residues. V lost 6 bases and J lost 3, with 15 bases in between. Germline assignment: CDR1 LNHDA and CDR2 SQIVND (reference sequence).